The sample holds a few counts of the clone carrying this TCR beta chain. The data originate from a study of T-cell memory formation after mild COVID-19. The length of the CDR3 is 14 residues. Per the germline V gene, CDR1 is MNHEY and CDR2 is SVGAGI. V was shortened by 8 bases and J by 0 bases, with 14 bases between the two germline ends. TCRdb re-analysed the 5' RACE reads in MiXCR, keeping a single row per CDR3 protein. The data show tens of thousands of distinct CDR3 sequences, roughly 17% seen once. The genes are TRBV6-5 and TRBJ2-7; unclear D gene. The receptor was isolated from an adult woman who had mild COVID-19 (a few samples of this study predate the infection). Cell type and time point are not known. Sequencing was performed on PBMCs or a T cell subset sorted from them (not recorded which). For the CDR3, the DNA is TGTGCCAGCGCCCACACACAGAGCTCCTACGAGCAGTACTTC. Translating it yields CASAHTQSSYEQYF.